This T cell receptor beta chain was captured by sequencing in a study of T cell responses to AZD1222 COVID-19 vaccine. V was pared by 2 bases and J by 4 bases, with 3 bases of the junction left unmatched. The CDR3 is 14 amino acids. From germline, CDR1 is SGHRS and CDR2 YFSETQ. Study results and limitations: After two AZD1222 doses, spike-specific TCR breadth and depth rose versus day 0. Donors skewed white British and female; clonal diversity was possibly underestimated. The span of vaccine-associated CD4 TCRs extended across spike, with dominance at 160-218 and 743-854.

Points on this clone: Antigen unknown.

Produced via immunoSEQ multiplex PCR; TCRdb's table is partial and in-frame only. The data contain over 75,000 clones, roughly nine tenths of them singletons. The chain employs TRBV5-1 and TRBJ1-1, with 9 bases fitting TRBD1. This receptor was taken from an adult in good health. The sequences come from peripheral blood, collected on day 0 of AZD1222 vaccination. The CDR3 coding sequence is TGCGCCAGCAGCTTTACAGGGGGCACCACTGAAGCTTTCTTT. Translation gives CASSFTGGTTEAFF.